This T cell receptor beta chain was obtained from a study of T cell responses to AZD1222 COVID-19 vaccine. Pooled samples include second doses given at about 4 or 12 weeks. A note on this clone: Its antigen is as yet unknown.

Clones were read by immunoSEQ multiplex PCR, and TCRdb kept only the in-frame ones, dropping some. The data hold 180,000 or so clones, with about nine tenths observed a single time. Whole-study findings and limits: Only a handful of AZD1222 recipients, more than five in all, had baseline seropositivity. White British people made up most donors, females outnumbered males, and clonal diversity was possibly underestimated.

This CDR3 comprises 18 residues. Looked up from germline, CDR1 is SGHTA and CDR2 is FQGTGA. Trimming cost V 1 base and J 0 bases; bases outside gene matches: 5. The chain carries TRBV7-3 and TRBJ2-2; TRBD2 aligns across 10 bases. The TCR sequence derives from an adult who received the AZD1222 COVID-19 vaccine. The specimen comprised peripheral blood, sampled 28 days after the second AZD1222 dose. The CDR3 protein is CASSLKASGGSNTGELFF. CDR3 DNA sequence: TGTGCCAGCAGCTTAAAAGCTAGCGGGGGATCGAACACCGGGGAGCTGTTTTTT.